The subject of this entry is one T cell receptor (beta chain). The use of a sample-barcoded 5' primer and a J-beta primer mix characterized a second PCR of about 6 to 11 cycles. TCRdb redid the calling of the 5' RACE reads with MiXCR, one entry per CDR3 protein. The sample records about 1.4 million distinct CDR3 sequences, approximately 63% being singletons. This specimen belongs to a study of blood T cells in healthy people across ages. CDR1 LGHNA and CDR2 YSLEER come from the germline V gene. J lost 1 base, V lost 2 bases, and 3 bases had no gene match. The CDR3 sequence is 16 residues long. V and J are TRBV4-3 and TRBJ2-2; TRBD2 agrees at 8 bases. The origin of this receptor is a man younger than 35 in good health. Sequenced sample: blood. The CDR3 is CASSQRTSRNTGELFF. The CDR3 bases are TGCGCCAGCAGCCAACGGACTAGCAGGAACACCGGGGAGCTGTTTTTT.